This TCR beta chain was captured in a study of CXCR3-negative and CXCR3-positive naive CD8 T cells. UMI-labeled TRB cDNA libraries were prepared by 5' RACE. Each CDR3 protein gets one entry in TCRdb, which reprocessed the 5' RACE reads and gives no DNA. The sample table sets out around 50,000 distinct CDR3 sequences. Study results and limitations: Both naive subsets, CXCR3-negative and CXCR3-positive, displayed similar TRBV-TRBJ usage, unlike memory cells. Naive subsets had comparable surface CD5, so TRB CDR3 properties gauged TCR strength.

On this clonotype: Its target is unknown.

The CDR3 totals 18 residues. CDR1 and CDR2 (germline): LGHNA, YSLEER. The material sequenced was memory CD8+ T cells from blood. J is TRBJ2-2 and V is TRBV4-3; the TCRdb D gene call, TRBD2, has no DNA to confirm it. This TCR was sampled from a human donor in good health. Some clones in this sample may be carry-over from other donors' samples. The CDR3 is CASSQDWPSGGASGELFF.